This record covers a single T cell receptor (beta chain). Its specific antigen is unknown. Base qualities are not recorded, but no much larger clone differs from it by a single base. The germline V gene supplies CDR1 ENHRY and CDR2 SYGVKD. From the cysteine up to the phenylalanine, the CDR3 has a length of 16 residues. The sequence is cut down to CDR3 DNA, 48 bases in frame from base 1. V is clipped by 5 bases and J by 5 bases, and the sequence between their germline boundaries is 18 bases long. These data belong to a study of regulatory T cells in long-lasting Graves disease (dated by TCRdb to the early 2020s). For context, the study as a whole: Antithyroid drugs had been taken for less than 3 months by newly diagnosed Graves' disease patients. The study took place in China and was registered as a clinical trial. A total of about 35 samples underwent TCR sequencing, from roughly 13 patients with persistent Graves' disease and some 20 patients with newly diagnosed Graves' disease. This study used TCR sequencing and RNA sequencing of peripheral blood to compare persistent Graves' disease patients against newly diagnosed Graves' disease patients.

Libraries were prepared through multiplex PCR. Sequencing took place on an Illumina HiSeq 4000. iRepertoire HTBI primers and Arm-PCR amplification of CDR3 regions were used to construct TCR beta libraries. Before sequencing, the PCR products went through gel purification. The authors processed their data as follows. Gene usage analysis of CDR3 amino acid clonotypes used the 62 TRBV and 14 to 15 TRBJ segments found across samples. COPE and FqMerger were used to merge filtered high-quality paired reads into contigs. BLAST was used to align contigs to IMGT TRBV, TRBD and TRBJ reference genes, with CDR3 defined following IMGT. Any clonotype with a frequency above 0.1% was classified as a highly expanded clone. Repertoire diversity was measured by Shannon entropy, and V-J evenness by the Gini coefficient. Public clonotypes were defined as clonotypes shared by more than one individual. The public sequencing data were trimmed at Q25 with fastp and processed into clonotypes with MiXCR by TCRdb, which kept only in-frame beta chains. Every distinct CDR3 protein forms one entry, paired with its most common genes and DNA. The V and J calls, along with clone size, are taken from TCRdb and not from the paper's own processing. The table for this sample lists roughly 500,000 distinct CDR3 sequences; about 14% of them were counted only once. Of the sample, 8% to 10% is held by the ten largest clones.

What this sample's time point label stands for: newly diagnosed GD, antithyroid drugs for less than 3 months. For both TCR sequencing and RNA sequencing, RNA was extracted from PBMCs using TRIzol. The diagnosis of Graves' disease was made according to American Thyroid Association guidelines. Patients for the study were recruited at an endocrinology department in Xi'an, China. From each patient, roughly 9 milliliters of peripheral blood was collected into an EDTA anticoagulant tube. PBMCs were isolated by Ficoll Paque Plus density gradient separation without further T cell sorting. An Agilent 2100 Bioanalyzer and agarose gel were used to check RNA quality, and a NanoDrop 2000 was used to measure RNA concentration. The study at large found these results: The authors noted that the small sample size was a limitation that may lower accuracy. Lower TCR Shannon entropy and fewer highly expanded clones were observed in persistent Graves' disease patients than in newly diagnosed patients, which suggested clonal expansion. Because the primary lesion, thyroid tissue, could not be accessed, the study looked at peripheral blood alone. Persistent disease showed preferential use of TRBV28, TRBJ1-2 and TRBJ2-5, whereas newly diagnosed disease favored TRBV20-1 and TRBJ2-1. Sequencing and analysis were restricted to the TCR beta chain. A larger number of public clonotypes was shared among persistent patients (around 2,700) than among newly diagnosed patients (roughly 1,000).

These data also formed part of another study, on T cells in Graves' hyperthyroidism and ophthalmopathy. As the second study states: A patient counted as having stable Graves' hyperthyroidism if no progression to ophthalmopathy occurred over 18 months of follow-up. Hyperthyroidism patients were newly diagnosed, with disease duration under 2 months, and aged 18 to 65 years. Exclusion was applied to patients with uncontrolled infections, other autoimmune diseases, pregnancy or lactation. Diagnoses relied on clinical symptoms, serum thyroxine and TRAb, thyroid ultrasound and orbital computed tomography. A first-round RT-PCR of the TCR CDR3 used the HTBI primer set with the Qiagen OneStep RT-PCR kit. Most expanded thyroid clonotypes (frequency above 0.001) were also found in blood, which suggests that blood repertoires may mirror thyroid immune responses. Ophthalmopathy was separated from stable hyperthyroidism by a 13 V-J signature model, with 85% to 90% sensitivity and roughly 84% specificity obtained in cross-validation and 80%/75% obtained in testing. During validation, the model predicted progression to ophthalmopathy a median of approximately six months ahead of onset, with approximately 70% sensitivity and almost 75% specificity. TCR V-J signatures able to tell the groups apart were searched for in a discovery cohort of 95 to 100 patients, of whom about 40 had Graves' ophthalmopathy and about 60 had stable Graves' hyperthyroidism. Prospective prediction of ophthalmopathy was tested in an independent validation cohort consisting of 18 to 20 hyperthyroidism patients and 17 patients who later progressed to ophthalmopathy. For training and testing, the 100 or so patients in the discovery cohort were randomly divided in a 7:3 ratio. The study also compared thyroid tissue and blood T-cell repertoires from five or six Graves' hyperthyroidism patients. After blood sampling, hyperthyroidism patients were treated with methimazole at a starting dose of 30 mg daily, and ophthalmopathy patients were treated with high-dose intravenous methylprednisolone. Libraries were constructed in a second round of multiplex PCR, after which size selection and purification were performed. Sequencing of the libraries was done on an Illumina HiSeq2000 using paired-end 100 bp reads. SOAPnuke was used to process the raw data, with reads discarded if the reads contained adapters or uncalled bases, had a mean Phred below 15, or lacked an exact constant-primer or identifier match. High-quality paired reads were merged with COPE v1.2.5, and unique nucleotide sequences were defined as clonotypes. Clonotypes were aligned to IMGT TRBV, TRBD and TRBJ reference segments using MiTCR v1.1. The analysis included only V-J combinations with a frequency above 0.0001, which together covered 99.2% of the repertoires. The TCS score was defined as F50 (clonal expansion) divided by E x V (chaos), with BLOSUM62-based TCRdist calculated between CDR3 peptides within each V-J. Welch's t-statistics and random forest reduced around 520 V-J features to roughly 13, which were used in a naive Bayes classifier (R e1071). Sample size was not statistically predetermined, and investigators were not blinded to group allocation. The paper reports TCR Vbeta CDR3 sequencing of roughly 140 peripheral blood samples: 43 ophthalmopathy, about 75 hyperthyroidism and roughly 17 progressor patients.

This specimen consisted of peripheral blood mononuclear cells (PBMCs), obtained at new diagnosis, from a patient treated with antithyroid drugs. The chain links TRBV10-3 with TRBJ2-2; the D region is possibly TRBD1 or TRBD2, each matching across 5 bases. This sequence was found in a man younger than 40 with Graves disease. Donor details come from another sample of the same person, matched by shared clones. CDR3 reads: CAISFPQGEETGELFF. The nucleotide sequence reads as follows: TGTGCCATCAGTTTCCCCCAGGGAGAGGAAACCGGGGAGCTGTTTTTT.